This record looks at one TCR beta chain sequence and its context. TCRdb reprocessed the RT-PCR reads with MiXCR, giving one entry per CDR3 protein. Seen here are roughly 780,000 distinct CDR3 sequences, around a sixth observed once, and the top ten hold approximately 11%. Trimming at V came to 5 bases and at J to 6 bases, leaving 14 bases not matched to a gene. Germline loops: CDR1 DFQATT, CDR2 SNEGSKA (reference sequence). The CDR3 loop spans 16 amino acids. This entry is derived from a study of response to subunit inactivated influenza vaccine. This sample comprised PBMCs from blood, obtained 4 to 6 days after vaccination. This receptor was identified in a man aged 50-60 years who received an inactivated influenza vaccine. The rearrangement joins TRBV20-1 to TRBJ2-1, with TRBD2 identical over 9 bases. CDR3 nucleotides: TGCAGTGCTCCCCCTTCAGCGGGGGGCCCAGTCAATGAGCAGTTCTTC. Its protein product is CSAPPSAGGPVNEQFF.